This T cell receptor beta chain emerged from a study of T cells in tuberculosis. Across the whole study: Sequenced TCRs come from CD1B-GMM tetramer-binding T cells. A South African cohort included IGRA-negative adolescents, latently infected IGRA-positive adolescents and adults with active tuberculosis.

Time point here: new active TB diagnosis, blood taken before or within 7 days of starting treatment. Each patient had positive sputum smear microscopy and/or positive culture. This CDR3 region has 15 residues. V was cut by 0 bases and J by 6 bases, with 14 bases left in between. Germline V CDR1 and CDR2: SEHNR, FQNEAQ (reference sequence). TCRdb keeps only in-frame clones here, not all; method: immunoSEQ multiplex PCR. The table records about 35,000 clones, 70% to 90% of them present only once. This sequence joins TRBV7-9 and TRBJ1-2, with D hard to call. The sequence derives from an adult with tuberculosis. Material: PBMCs, obtained at tuberculosis diagnosis. CDR3 sequence reads: CASSLAGGQSDGYTF. The CDR3 DNA is TGTGCCAGCAGCTTAGCGGGAGGCCAGTCAGATGGCTACACCTTC.